These T cell receptor beta chains were read from a single sample in a study of blood T cell repertoires in COVID-19. Profiled with immunoSEQ multiplex PCR; TCRdb holds only in-frame clones, not every one. This repertoire shows more than 150,000 clones, around 90% found once; its top ten account for about 0.66%. Sequenced input: peripheral blood. The receptors originated from a man aged 45-65 years with acute or convalescent COVID-19. Both conserved end residues are part of each CDR3. The order of the fields is clone size, CDR3 length, V gene, D gene, J gene, CDR3 protein, CDR3 DNA. The D gene is left open where the match is weak. A clone size is listed for some rows: how often the clone was seen (once, few, many), or a class if it is expanded.

size: few; length: 14; V: TRBV10-1; D: -; J: TRBJ2-7; CDR3: CASSRDTAGGEQYF; DNA: TGCGCCAGCAGTCGGGATACTGCCGGCGGGGAGCAGTACTTC
size: -; length: 15; V: TRBV19; D: TRBD1; J: TRBJ1-2; CDR3: CASSANRGRDYGYTF; DNA: TGTGCCAGTAGTGCCAACAGGGGGCGGGACTATGGCTACACCTTC
size: -; length: 14; V: TRBV19; D: -; J: TRBJ2-1; CDR3: CASSVMSSYNEQFF; DNA: TGTGCCAGTAGTGTGATGAGCTCCTACAATGAGCAGTTCTTC
size: -; length: 17; V: TRBV28; D: TRBD1; J: TRBJ1-2; CDR3: CASSLFGQGAFSYGYTF; DNA: TGTGCCAGCAGTTTATTTGGACAGGGGGCGTTTAGCTATGGCTACACCTTC
size: few; length: 13; V: TRBV7-3; D: -; J: TRBJ1-5; CDR3: CASSLGQNQPQHF; DNA: TGTGCCAGCAGCTTAGGTCAGAATCAGCCCCAGCATTTT
size: -; length: 15; V: TRBV9; D: -; J: TRBJ1-1; CDR3: CASSAYDSLNTEAFF; DNA: TGTGCCAGCAGCGCCTACGACAGCCTGAACACTGAAGCTTTCTTT
size: -; length: 15; V: TRBV11-2; D: -; J: TRBJ2-2; CDR3: CASSQQSANTGELFF; DNA: TGTGCCAGCAGCCAGCAGAGCGCGAACACCGGGGAGCTGTTTTTT
size: once; length: 13; V: TRBV7-2; D: -; J: TRBJ2-7; CDR3: CASSLVPSYEQYF; DNA: TGTGCCAGCAGCTTAGTTCCCAGTTACGAGCAGTACTTC
size: -; length: 16; V: TRBV5-4; D: TRBD2; J: TRBJ2-2; CDR3: CASSTLGRALTGELFF; DNA: TGTGCCAGCAGCACCCTCGGGAGGGCCCTAACCGGGGAGCTGTTTTTT
size: -; length: 11; V: TRBV29-1; D: -; J: TRBJ2-2; CDR3: CSVDITGELFF; DNA: TGCAGCGTTGATATCACCGGGGAGCTGTTTTTT
size: -; length: 15; V: TRBV13; D: -; J: TRBJ2-3; CDR3: CASSLAGELSDTQYF; DNA: TGTGCCAGCAGCTTAGCGGGAGAGTTGTCCGATACGCAGTATTTT
size: -; length: 14; V: TRBV5-4; D: TRBD1; J: TRBJ2-7; CDR3: CASSDPGTVYEQYF; DNA: TGTGCCAGCAGCGATCCCGGGACAGTCTACGAGCAGTACTTC
size: -; length: 14; V: TRBV5-6; D: -; J: TRBJ2-7; CDR3: CASSPGLNSYEQYF; DNA: TGTGCCAGCAGCCCGGGACTTAACTCCTACGAGCAGTACTTC
size: -; length: 16; V: TRBV19; D: TRBD1; J: TRBJ2-5; CDR3: CASSGPGQGVLGTQYF; DNA: TGTGCCAGTAGTGGACCGGGACAGGGGGTTTTGGGGACCCAGTACTTC
size: -; length: 14; V: TRBV2; D: TRBD1; J: TRBJ1-5; CDR3: CASSERTGQQPQHF; DNA: TGTGCCAGCAGTGAAAGGACAGGGCAACAGCCCCAGCATTTT
size: -; length: 13; V: TRBV6-5; D: -; J: TRBJ2-5; CDR3: CASSSRRGETQYF; DNA: TGTGCCAGCAGTTCCAGGCGCGGGGAGACCCAGTACTTC
size: -; length: 17; V: TRBV28; D: TRBD2; J: TRBJ2-5; CDR3: CASSCLGTLAGLETQYF; DNA: TGTGCCAGCAGTTGCCTGGGGACTCTAGCGGGGTTGGAGACCCAGTACTTC
size: -; length: 14; V: TRBV19; D: TRBD1; J: TRBJ1-5; CDR3: CASSIEQGDQPQHF; DNA: TGTGCCAGTAGTATAGAGCAGGGGGATCAGCCCCAGCATTTT
size: few; length: 13; V: TRBV5-1; D: TRBD1; J: TRBJ2-7; CDR3: CASSAGQGNEQYF; DNA: TGCGCCAGCAGCGCGGGACAGGGGAACGAGCAGTACTTC
size: -; length: 15; V: TRBV6-5; D: -; J: TRBJ2-1; CDR3: CASSHLAGGYNEQFF; DNA: TGTGCCAGCAGTCACCTGGCAGGGGGGTACAATGAGCAGTTCTTC
size: -; length: 14; V: TRBV28; D: -; J: TRBJ2-3; CDR3: CASRRRLAVDTQYF; DNA: TGTGCCAGCAGGCGCCGGTTAGCGGTAGATACGCAGTATTTT
size: -; length: 16; V: TRBV27; D: TRBD1; J: TRBJ1-5; CDR3: CATTTGNERRDQPQHF; DNA: TGTGCCACCACGACAGGGAACGAGCGGAGGGATCAGCCCCAGCATTTT
size: -; length: 14; V: TRBV29-1; D: TRBD1; J: TRBJ2-5; CDR3: CSVMGGDRGQTQYF; DNA: TGCAGCGTTATGGGGGGGGACAGGGGCCAGACCCAGTACTTC
size: -; length: 15; V: TRBV27; D: TRBD1; J: TRBJ2-7; CDR3: CASSLSIRGFNEQYF; DNA: TGTGCCAGCAGTTTATCGATCAGGGGGTTTAACGAGCAGTACTTC
size: -; length: 13; V: TRBV5-1; D: -; J: TRBJ1-1; CDR3: CASSLTRNTEAFF; DNA: TGCGCCAGCAGCTTGACACGGAACACTGAAGCTTTCTTT
size: -; length: 15; V: TRBV19; D: TRBD1; J: TRBJ1-1; CDR3: CASTLGWTGKTEAFF; DNA: TGTGCCAGTACCCTAGGGTGGACAGGGAAGACTGAAGCTTTCTTT
size: -; length: 13; V: TRBV6-5; D: TRBD2; J: TRBJ2-1; CDR3: CASGLVAYNEQFF; DNA: TGTGCCAGTGGACTAGTAGCCTACAATGAGCAGTTCTTC
size: -; length: 13; V: TRBV2; D: -; J: TRBJ1-1; CDR3: CASMLDPRTEAFF; DNA: TGTGCCAGCATGCTGGATCCCAGGACTGAAGCTTTCTTT
size: -; length: 15; V: TRBV18; D: -; J: TRBJ2-2; CDR3: CASSPREAATGELFF; DNA: TGTGCCAGCTCACCAAGGGAGGCGGCCACCGGGGAGCTGTTTTTT